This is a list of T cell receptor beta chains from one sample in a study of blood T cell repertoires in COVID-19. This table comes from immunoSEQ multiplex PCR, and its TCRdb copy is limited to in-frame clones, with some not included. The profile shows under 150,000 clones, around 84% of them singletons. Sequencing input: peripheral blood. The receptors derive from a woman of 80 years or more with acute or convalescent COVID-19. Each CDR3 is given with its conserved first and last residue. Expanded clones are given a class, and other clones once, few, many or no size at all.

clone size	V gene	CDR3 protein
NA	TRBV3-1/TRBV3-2	CASTLRGGTDTQYF
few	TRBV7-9	CASRANTEAFF
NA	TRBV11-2	CASSRWDIPYNEQFF
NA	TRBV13	CASSPHAGETQYF
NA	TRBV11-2	CASSRSYQETQYF
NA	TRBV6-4	CASRGQGLGGYTF
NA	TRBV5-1	CASRYAGTTRKETQYF
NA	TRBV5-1	CASSLDGRGGGYTF
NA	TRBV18	CASSPQGGRQPQHF
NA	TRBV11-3	CASSLQGSTDTQYF
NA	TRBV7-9	CASSPRVGTSENIQYF
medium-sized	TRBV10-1	CASSEQGPYGYTF
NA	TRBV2	CASSTRLAGDTGELFF
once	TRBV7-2	CASSPQGHGNQPQHF
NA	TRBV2	CASNGLAGAYEQFF
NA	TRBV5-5	CASSLGVAGTYEQYF
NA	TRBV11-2	CASSLVGLAGSYEQYF
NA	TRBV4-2	CASSQGDRENGYTF
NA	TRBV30	CAWSPNGWGRWVASGNTIYF
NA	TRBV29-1	CSVDSGTGESPLHF
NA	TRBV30	CAWTRQGISNQPQHF
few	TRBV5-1	CASSQQGVNYGYTF
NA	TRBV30	CAWAGIYSGNTIYF
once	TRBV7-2	CASSVNRSGKLFF
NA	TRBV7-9	CASSPGTGRNTIYF
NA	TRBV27	CASSSTGRNYGYTF
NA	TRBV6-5	CASTLGQGLNQPQHF
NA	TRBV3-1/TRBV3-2	CASSQRTGTNSPLHF
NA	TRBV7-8	CASSSGHVGNYGYTF
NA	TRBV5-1	CASRYTSVSADTQYF
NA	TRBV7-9	CASSSQVFYGYTF
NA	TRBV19	CASSLLSLGNTIYF
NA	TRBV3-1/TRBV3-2	CASSNRDGYGYTF
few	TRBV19	CASRHTRGTGNTIYF
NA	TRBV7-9	CASSSGQGATNEKLFF
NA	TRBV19	CASRRSGSYEQYF
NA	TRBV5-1	CASSLVAGDQETQYF
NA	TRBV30	CARSGKGTDTQYF
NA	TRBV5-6	CASRPGGNEKLFF
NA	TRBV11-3	CASSSGTIYEQYF
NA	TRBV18	CASSPTRDRVGQPQHF
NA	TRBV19	CASSVPQRGRLQPQHF
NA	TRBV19	CASSIVDRGKPQHF
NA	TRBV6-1	CASSAHRDNQPQHF
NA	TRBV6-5	CASSYRGNTEAFF
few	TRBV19	CASGDRGNQPQHF
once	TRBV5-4	CASSLRDRGNYGYTF
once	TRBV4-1	CASSPPDSNEKLFF
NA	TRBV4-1	CASSQKTVRSVETQYF
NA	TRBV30	CAWSDRVSSGYTF
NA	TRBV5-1	CASSVTGTGDYEQYF
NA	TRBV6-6	CASSYFPDSGANVLTF